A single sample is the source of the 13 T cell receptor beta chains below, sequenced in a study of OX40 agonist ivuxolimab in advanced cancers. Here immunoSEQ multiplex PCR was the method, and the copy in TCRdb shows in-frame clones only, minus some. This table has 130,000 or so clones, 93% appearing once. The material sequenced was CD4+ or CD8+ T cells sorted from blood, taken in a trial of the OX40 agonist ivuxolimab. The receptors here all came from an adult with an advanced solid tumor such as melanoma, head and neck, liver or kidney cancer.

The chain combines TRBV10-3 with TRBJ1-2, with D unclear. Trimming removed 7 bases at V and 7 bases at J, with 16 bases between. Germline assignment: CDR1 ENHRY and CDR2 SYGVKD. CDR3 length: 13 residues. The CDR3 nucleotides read TGTGCCATCAAATACGAGGTTAAGTCTGGCTACACCTTC. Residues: CAIKYEVKSGYTF.

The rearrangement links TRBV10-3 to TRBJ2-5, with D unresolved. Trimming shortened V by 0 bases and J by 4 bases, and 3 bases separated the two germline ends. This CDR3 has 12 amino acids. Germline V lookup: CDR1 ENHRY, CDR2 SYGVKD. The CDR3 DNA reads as TGTGCCATCAGTGAGTCCTCAGAGACCCAGTACTTC. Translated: CAISESSETQYF.

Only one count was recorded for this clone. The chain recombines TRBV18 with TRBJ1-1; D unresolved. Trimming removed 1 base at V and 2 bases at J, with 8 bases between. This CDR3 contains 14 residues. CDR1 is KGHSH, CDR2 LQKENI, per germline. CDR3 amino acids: CASSPLEGNTEAFF. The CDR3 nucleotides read TGTGCCAGCTCACCACTTGAGGGAAACACTGAAGCTTTCTTT. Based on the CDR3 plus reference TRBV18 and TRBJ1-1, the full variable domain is NAGVMQNPRHLVRRRGQEARLRCSPMKGHSHVYWYRQLPEEGLKFMVYLQKENIIDESGMPKERFSAEFPKEGPSILRIQQVVRGDSAAYFCASSPLEGNTEAFFGQGTRLTVV.

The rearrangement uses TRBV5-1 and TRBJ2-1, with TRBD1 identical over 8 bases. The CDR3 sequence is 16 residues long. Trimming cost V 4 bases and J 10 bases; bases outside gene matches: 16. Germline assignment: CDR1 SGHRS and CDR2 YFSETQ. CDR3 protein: CASSLVGTGRVGEQFF. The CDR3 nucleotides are TGCGCCAGCAGCCTGGTGGGGACAGGTCGTGTGGGAGAGCAGTTCTTC.

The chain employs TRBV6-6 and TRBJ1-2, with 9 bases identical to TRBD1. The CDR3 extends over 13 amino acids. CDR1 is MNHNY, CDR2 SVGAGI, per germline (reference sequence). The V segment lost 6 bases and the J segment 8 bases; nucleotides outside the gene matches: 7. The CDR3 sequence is CASRPGQGRGYTF. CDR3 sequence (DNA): TGTGCCAGCAGACCGGGACAGGGACGGGGCTACACCTTC.

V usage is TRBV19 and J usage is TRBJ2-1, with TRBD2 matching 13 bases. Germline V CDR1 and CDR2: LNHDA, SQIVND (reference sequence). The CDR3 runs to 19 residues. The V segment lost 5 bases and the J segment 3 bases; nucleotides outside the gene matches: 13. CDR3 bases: TGTGCCAGTAGTCCGGGCCGGCAAAGGACTAGCGGGAGCTACAATGAGCAGTTCTTC. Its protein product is CASSPGRQRTSGSYNEQFF.

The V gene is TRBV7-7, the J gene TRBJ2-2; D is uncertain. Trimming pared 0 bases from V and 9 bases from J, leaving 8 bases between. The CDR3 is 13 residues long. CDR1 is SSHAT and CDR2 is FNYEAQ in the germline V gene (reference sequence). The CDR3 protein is CASSLAPARELFF. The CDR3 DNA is TGTGCCAGCAGCTTAGCCCCCGCTAGGGAGCTGTTTTTT.

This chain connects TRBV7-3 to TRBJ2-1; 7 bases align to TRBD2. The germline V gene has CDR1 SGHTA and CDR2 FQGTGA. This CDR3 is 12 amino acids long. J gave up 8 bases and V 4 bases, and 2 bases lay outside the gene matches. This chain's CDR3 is CASSSSGDEQFF. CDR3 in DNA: TGTGCCAGCAGCTCTAGCGGCGATGAGCAGTTCTTC.

The CDR3 is CASSLDRFGYTDTQYF. CDR3 coding DNA: TGTGCCAGCAGCTTAGACCGATTCGGATACACAGATACGCAGTATTTT. The V and J genes are TRBV7-9 and TRBJ2-3; no reliable D call. The germline V gene has CDR1 SEHNR and CDR2 FQNEAQ (reference sequence). V lost 1 base and J 2 bases, leaving 13 bases between the germline ends. This CDR3 region has 16 residues.

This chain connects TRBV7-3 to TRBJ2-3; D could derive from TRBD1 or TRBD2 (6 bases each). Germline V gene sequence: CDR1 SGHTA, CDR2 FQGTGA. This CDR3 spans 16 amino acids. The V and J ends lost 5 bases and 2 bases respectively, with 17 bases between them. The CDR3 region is CASSPTGATNTDTQYF. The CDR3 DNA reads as TGTGCCAGCAGCCCAACGGGGGCGACTAACACAGATACGCAGTATTTT.

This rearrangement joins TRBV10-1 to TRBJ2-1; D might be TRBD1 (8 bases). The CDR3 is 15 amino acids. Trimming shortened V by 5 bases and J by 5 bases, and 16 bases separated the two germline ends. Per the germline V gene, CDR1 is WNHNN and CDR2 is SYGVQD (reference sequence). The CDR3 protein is CASSPQGAGDNEQFF. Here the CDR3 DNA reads TGCGCCAGCAGTCCTCAGGGGGCGGGGGACAATGAGCAGTTCTTC.

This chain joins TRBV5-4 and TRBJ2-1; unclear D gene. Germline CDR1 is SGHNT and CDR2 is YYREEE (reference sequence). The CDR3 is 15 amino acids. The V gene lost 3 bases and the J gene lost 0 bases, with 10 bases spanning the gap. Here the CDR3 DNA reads TGTGCCAGCAGCTCAACTATCCTCTCCTACAATGAGCAGTTCTTC. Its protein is CASSSTILSYNEQFF.

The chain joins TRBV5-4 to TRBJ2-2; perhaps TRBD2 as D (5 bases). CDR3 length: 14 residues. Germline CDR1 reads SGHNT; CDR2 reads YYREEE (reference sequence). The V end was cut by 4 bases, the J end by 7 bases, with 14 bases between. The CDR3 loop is CASSPTRMGGELFF. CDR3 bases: TGTGCCAGCAGCCCCACTAGGATGGGCGGGGAGCTGTTTTTT.